This section outlines one TCR beta chain sequence together with its context. These data belong to a study of shared clonotypes between healthy human individuals. Unsorted PBMC replicate PCRs drew on roughly 300 ng DNA, representing some 32,000 T cell genomes. Assay used: immunoSEQ multiplex PCR; TCRdb lists only in-frame clones, some missing. The sample lists hundreds of thousands of clones, roughly 80% occurring once. Per germline, CDR1 SEHNR and CDR2 FQNEAQ (reference sequence). Unmatched junction bases numbered 6, after V lost 8 bases and J lost 3 bases. The CDR3 runs to 13 residues. The chain recombines TRBV7-9 with TRBJ1-2; TRBD1 aligns across 7 bases. The sequencing input was PBMCs. The receptor was derived from a woman aged 40 to 50 in good health. Some clones in this sample may be carry-over from other donors' samples. CDR3 amino acids: CASSTGNDYGYTF. The DNA of the CDR3 is TGTGCCAGCTCGACAGGGAATGACTATGGCTACACCTTC.